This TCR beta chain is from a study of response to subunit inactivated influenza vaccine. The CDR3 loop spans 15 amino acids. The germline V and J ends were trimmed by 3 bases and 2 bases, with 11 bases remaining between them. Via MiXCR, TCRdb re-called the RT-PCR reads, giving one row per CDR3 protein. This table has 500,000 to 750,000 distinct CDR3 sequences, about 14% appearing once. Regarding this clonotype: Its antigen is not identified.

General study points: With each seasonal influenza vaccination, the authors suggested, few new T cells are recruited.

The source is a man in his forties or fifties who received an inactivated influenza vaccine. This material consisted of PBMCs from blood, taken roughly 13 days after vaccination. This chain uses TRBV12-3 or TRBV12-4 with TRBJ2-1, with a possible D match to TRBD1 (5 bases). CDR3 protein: CASSFGQGPYNEQFF. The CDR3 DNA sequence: TGTGCCAGCAGTTTTGGGCAGGGCCCCTACAATGAGCAGTTCTTC.